These 6 T cell receptor beta chains originate from one sample sequenced in a study of blood T cells in healthy people across ages. PCR was performed a second time for roughly 7 to 11 cycles using a sample-barcoded 5' primer and a J-beta primer mix. TCRdb re-analysed the 5' RACE reads in MiXCR, keeping a single row per CDR3 protein. The sample consists of roughly 650,000 distinct CDR3 sequences, 32% of them appearing once. The material sequenced was blood. The origin of the receptors is a woman older than 75 in good health.

There are many counts of this clonotype. This rearrangement joins TRBV5-1 to TRBJ2-7, with D possibly called TRBD1 or TRBD2 (5 bases each). The V end was cut by 4 bases, the J end by 11 bases, with 28 bases between. The CDR3 contains 16 residues. Germline lookup yields CDR1 SGHRS and CDR2 YFSETQ. CDR3 loop: CASSTTPSPGPYGEYF. CDR3 nucleotides: TGCGCCAGCAGCACTACACCATCCCCGGGACCCTACGGCGAGTACTTC.

This clonotype showed up many times. The chain joins TRBV28 to TRBJ2-5; D is undetermined. The CDR3 totals 15 residues. V was pared by 4 bases and J by 4 bases, with 16 bases between. Germline CDR1 MDHEN, CDR2 SYDVKM. CDR3: CASSSPQGRGETQYF. The CDR3 DNA reads TGTGCCAGCAGTTCACCCCAAGGGCGCGGAGAGACCCAGTACTTC. The full variable domain, its missing parts supplied by reference TRBV28 and TRBJ2-5, is DVKVTQSSRYLVKRTGEKVFLECVQDMDHENMFWYRQDPGLGLRLIYFSYDVKMKEKGDIPEGYSVSREKKERFSLILESASTNQTSMYLCASSSPQGRGETQYFGPGTRLLVL.

V gene TRBV7-2 combines with J gene TRBJ2-3; D not resolved. This CDR3 region has 12 residues. Trimming cost V 6 bases and J 3 bases, with 7 bases left between them. Germline values: CDR1 SGHTA, CDR2 FQGNSA. The CDR3 nucleotides read TGTGCCAGCAGACATTTGACAGATACGCAGTATTTT. This codes for CASRHLTDTQYF.

This chain links TRBV2 with TRBJ1-2; no firm D call. Trimming took off 10 bases at V and 0 bases at J, with 12 bases between the two ends. Germline-derived CDR1 and CDR2 are SNHLY and FYNNEI. The CDR3 sequence is 13 residues long. This CDR3 reads CANGQIANYGYTF. CDR3 in DNA: TGTGCCAACGGGCAGATAGCTAACTATGGCTACACCTTC.

This clonotype was picked up a small number of times. A much larger clone differs from this one at a single base, so this may be a read error. The chain employs TRBV10-3 and TRBJ1-1, with 11 bases matching TRBD1. CDR3 length: 14 amino acids. Germline CDR1 reads ENHRY; CDR2 reads SYGVKD. CDR3 in amino acids: CAVRGTGGRSEAFF. CDR3 nucleotide sequence: TGTGCCGTCAGGGGGACAGGGGGGCGGTCCGAAGCTTTCTTT.

This clonotype was recorded many times. V is TRBV5-5 and J is TRBJ1-1; D is unresolved. There are 14 residues in the CDR3. V was clipped by 0 bases and J by 0 bases, with 6 bases between them. CDR1 SGHKS and CDR2 YYEKEE come from the germline V gene (reference sequence). In DNA, the CDR3 is TGTGCCAGCAGCTTGGAAATCATGAACACTGAAGCTTTCTTT. It is translated as CASSLEIMNTEAFF. The full variable domain, with the rest looked up from reference TRBV5-5 and TRBJ1-1, is DAGVTQSPTHLIKTRGQQVTLRCSPISGHKSVSWYQQVLGQGPQFIFQYYEKEERGRGNFPDRFSARQFPNYSSELNVNALLLGDSALYLCASSLEIMNTEAFFGQGTRLTVV.